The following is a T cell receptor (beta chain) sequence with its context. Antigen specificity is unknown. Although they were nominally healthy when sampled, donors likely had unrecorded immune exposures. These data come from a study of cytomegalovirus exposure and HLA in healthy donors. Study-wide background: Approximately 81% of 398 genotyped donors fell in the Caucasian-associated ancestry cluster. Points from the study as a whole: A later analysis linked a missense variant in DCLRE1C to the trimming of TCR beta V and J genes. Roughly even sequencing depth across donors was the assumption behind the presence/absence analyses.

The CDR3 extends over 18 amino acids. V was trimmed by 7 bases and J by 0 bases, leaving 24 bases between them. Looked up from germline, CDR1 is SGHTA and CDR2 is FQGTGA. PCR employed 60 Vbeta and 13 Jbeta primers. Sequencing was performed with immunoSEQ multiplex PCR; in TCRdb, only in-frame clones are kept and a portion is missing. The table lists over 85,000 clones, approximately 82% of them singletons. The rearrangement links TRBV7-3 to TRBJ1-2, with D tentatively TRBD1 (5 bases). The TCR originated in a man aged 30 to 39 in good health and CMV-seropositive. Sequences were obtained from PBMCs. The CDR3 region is CASIPTTLGQGANYGYTF. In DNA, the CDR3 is TGTGCCAGCATACCTACCACCCTAGGACAAGGAGCTAACTATGGCTACACCTTC.